These 21 T cell receptor beta chains originate from one sample sequenced in a study of blood T cell repertoires in COVID-19. Repertoires were generated with immunoSEQ multiplex PCR, while TCRdb's copy carries only in-frame clones and drops some. The sample has some 50,000 clones; about 85% are singletons. Sample: PBMCs or T cells enriched from blood (not recorded which). The origin of the receptors is a woman between 45 and 65 years old who had recovered from COVID-19.

V gene TRBV4-3 combines with J gene TRBJ1-2; D unresolved. This CDR3 region has 16 residues. Trimming took off 2 bases at V and 5 bases at J, with 18 bases between the two ends. Germline values: CDR1 LGHNA, CDR2 YSLEER. The CDR3 region is CASSQSPDPRLYGYTF. Here the CDR3 DNA reads TGCGCCAGCAGCCAATCGCCAGACCCGAGGCTTTATGGCTACACCTTC.

This clone was observed a handful of times. V usage is TRBV4-1 and J usage is TRBJ1-5, with TRBD1 as a possible D gene (5 bases). The germline V and J ends were trimmed by 0 bases and 7 bases, with 19 bases remaining between them. Germline V gene sequence: CDR1 MGHRA, CDR2 YSYEKL. This CDR3 contains 17 residues. This CDR3 is CASSQDSRGISGQPQHF. CDR3 nucleotide sequence: TGCGCCAGCAGCCAAGATAGTAGGGGTATCTCCGGGCAGCCCCAGCATTTT.

The V and J genes are TRBV7-9 and TRBJ1-5; unclear D gene. The CDR3 is 13 amino acids. The V end was cut by 5 bases, the J end by 7 bases, with 12 bases between. Germline CDR1 is SEHNR and CDR2 is FQNEAQ (reference sequence). The CDR3 nucleotides are TGTGCCAGCAGCCTCTCGGTGGGCCAGCCCCAGCATTTT. Amino acid sequence: CASSLSVGQPQHF.

The sample holds a few counts of this clone. The chain couples TRBV3-1 (or the pseudogene TRBV3-2) to TRBJ2-7; 14 bases match TRBD2. The CDR3 is made up of 14 amino acids. The ends lost 4 bases at V and 9 bases at J; junction bases unmatched: 5. The germline V gene encodes CDR1 LGHDT and CDR2 YNNKEL (reference sequence). The chain's CDR3 is CASSPGTSGSGQYF. The CDR3 bases are TGTGCCAGCAGCCCCGGGACTAGCGGGAGTGGGCAGTACTTC.

The chain carries TRBV7-9 and TRBJ1-1, with 7 bases aligning to TRBD1. Trimming took 5 bases from V and 4 from J; bases not matched to a gene: 7. Germline CDR1 and CDR2: SEHNR and FQNEAQ (reference sequence). This CDR3 is 14 amino acids long. CDR3 in DNA: TGTGCCAGCAGCGATGACAGGGTCGGCACTGAAGCTTTCTTT. Amino acid sequence: CASSDDRVGTEAFF.

The chain recombines TRBV4-2 with TRBJ1-5, with TRBD1 matching over 7 bases. The CDR3 runs 15 residues. The trim removed 0 bases at V and 3 bases at J, leaving 2 bases unmatched. From germline, CDR1 is LGHNA and CDR2 YNFKEQ. CDR3 bases: TGTGCCAGCAGCCAAGAGGGACAGAACAATCAGCCCCAGCATTTT. It translates to CASSQEGQNNQPQHF.

The J gene is TRBJ1-2, the V gene TRBV28; unclear D gene. Germline CDR1 is MDHEN and CDR2 is SYDVKM. This CDR3 is 14 amino acids long. Trimming cost V 6 bases and J 5 bases, with 16 bases left between them. CDR3 residues: CASSPSRPGYGYTF. DNA of the CDR3: TGTGCCAGCAGCCCCTCTCGACCCGGGTATGGCTACACCTTC.

The genes are TRBV18 and TRBJ1-1; possibly TRBD1 for D (6 bases). With 3 bases removed from V and 1 base from J, the gap between germline ends came to 15 bases. Germline CDR1 is KGHSH and CDR2 is LQKENI. The CDR3 has 16 amino acids. The CDR3: CASSPSGGARNTEAFF. As DNA, the CDR3 is TGTGCCAGCTCACCCTCGGGGGGGGCGCGGAACACTGAAGCTTTCTTT.

The rearrangement uses TRBV7-9 and TRBJ1-5, with 7 nucleotides matching TRBD1. Germline V CDR1 and CDR2: SEHNR, FQNEAQ (reference sequence). Trimming at V came to 3 bases and at J to 5 bases, leaving 7 bases not matched to a gene. The CDR3 covers 15 residues. CDR3 sequence reads: CASSFTGARDQPQHF. CDR3 nucleotides: TGTGCCAGCAGCTTTACAGGGGCTAGAGATCAGCCCCAGCATTTT.

V usage is TRBV10-3 and J usage is TRBJ1-1; D not resolved. V lost 3 bases to trimming and J lost 0 bases, with 8 bases between them. The CDR3 extends over 14 amino acids. Per germline, CDR1 ENHRY and CDR2 SYGVKD. CDR3 bases: TGTGCCATCAGTGAACGGGAGTTGAACACTGAAGCTTTCTTT. Protein: CAISERELNTEAFF.

This chain links TRBV5-1 with TRBJ2-3, with no clear D. Deletions cut 1 base from V and 4 bases from J, with 13 bases between. This CDR3 spans 15 amino acids. Germline loops: CDR1 SGHRS, CDR2 YFSETQ. CDR3 DNA: TGCGCCAGCAGCTTGCTGGGTAGCTCCTCAGATACGCAGTATTTT. Residues: CASSLLGSSSDTQYF.

This sequence joins TRBV4-3 and TRBJ2-2; 10 nucleotides align to TRBD2. Per germline, CDR1 LGHNA and CDR2 YSLEER. After removal of 0 bases from V and 13 bases from J, the junction contained 8 bases not matched to a gene. The CDR3 covers 15 residues. The DNA for the CDR3 is TGCGCCAGCAGCCAAGATAGATTAGCGGGGGGTCGGCTGTTTTTT. Translating gives CASSQDRLAGGRLFF.

The CDR3 region is CASSYTAGGQPQHF. In DNA, the CDR3 is TGTGCCAGCAGTTACACAGCCGGCGGGCAGCCCCAGCATTTT. The chain links TRBV6-5 to TRBJ1-5; the D is unclear. Germline V gene lookup returns CDR1 MNHEY and CDR2 SVGAGI. The CDR3 totals 14 residues. V was pared by 2 bases and J by 7 bases, with 12 bases between.

The V and J genes are TRBV6-5 and TRBJ2-2; 13 bases map to TRBD2. CDR1 and CDR2 (germline): MNHEY, SVGAGI. J was trimmed by 7 bases and V by 10 bases; bases with no gene match: 6. The CDR3 runs to 14 residues. CDR3 DNA: TGTGCCATTTGGACTAGCGGGGGAGGCGGGGAGCTGTTTTTT. Translated, it gives CAIWTSGGGGELFF.

This chain joins TRBV12-3 or TRBV12-4 and TRBJ2-3; 9 bases are a match to TRBD1. This CDR3 has 13 amino acids. V lost 6 bases to trimming and J lost 5 bases; unmatched junction nucleotides: 3. CDR3 nucleotides: TGTGCCAGCAGACAGGGGGCGAGAGATACGCAGTATTTT. It codes for CASRQGARDTQYF.

The chain carries TRBV30 and TRBJ1-2; 10 nucleotides line up with TRBD1. Germline V gene sequence: CDR1 GTSNPN, CDR2 SVGIG (reference sequence). The CDR3 consists of 16 residues. Germline trimming cut 4 bases from V and 7 bases from J; bases unmatched to any gene: 15. As DNA, the CDR3 is TGTGCCTGGAAATCCGGGACAGGGGCCCGAGGGAGTGGCTACACCTTC. This gives the protein CAWKSGTGARGSGYTF.

V is TRBV7-9 and J is TRBJ2-7, with 7 positions matching TRBD2. Germline lookup yields CDR1 SEHNR and CDR2 FQNEAQ (reference sequence). This CDR3 is 14 amino acids long. Unmatched junction bases numbered 5, after V lost 0 bases and J lost 6 bases. CDR3 region: CASSLASGSVEQYF. CDR3 nucleotides: TGTGCCAGCAGCTTAGCTAGCGGGTCTGTCGAGCAGTACTTC.

The V call is TRBV19, the J call TRBJ1-2; 10 bases fit TRBD1. Germline CDR1 is LNHDA and CDR2 is SQIVND (reference sequence). Losses at the gene ends were 6 bases for V and 4 bases for J; bases not matched to a gene: 8. The CDR3 is made up of 15 amino acids. Here the CDR3 reads CASRAGTGASYGYTF. The CDR3 DNA sequence: TGTGCCAGTAGGGCCGGGACAGGGGCCTCCTATGGCTACACCTTC.

In its sample, this clone is medium-sized. V and J are TRBV11-2 and TRBJ1-2; possible D gene TRBD1, 5 bases. Germline assignment: CDR1 SGHAT and CDR2 FQNNGV. V lost 1 base and J lost 4, with 13 bases in between. The CDR3 consists of 15 residues. DNA of the CDR3: TGTGCCAGCAGCTTAGGTTCAGGGATGGGCTATGGCTACACCTTC. It encodes CASSLGSGMGYGYTF.

This rearrangement joins TRBV6-2 or TRBV6-3 to TRBJ2-1, with no clear D. Between the trimmed V and J ends, which lost 6 bases and 9 bases, there was a span of 18 bases. Germline lookup yields CDR1 MNHEY and CDR2 SVGEGT. The CDR3 totals 14 residues. CDR3 in DNA: TGTGCCAGCAGCTCCCCTGACTGGCCTGGTGAGCAGTTCTTC. This translates into CASSSPDWPGEQFF.

V and J are TRBV7-2 and TRBJ2-5; 10 nucleotides line up with TRBD1. The V and J ends lost 5 bases and 2 bases, in that order; junction bases with no gene match: 5. Germline CDR1 is SGHTA and CDR2 is FQGNSA. The CDR3 consists of 15 residues. The CDR3 region is CASSPGTGVQETQYF. The CDR3 DNA reads TGTGCCAGCAGCCCCGGGACAGGGGTTCAAGAGACCCAGTACTTC. Full variable domain (remainder filled in from reference TRBV7-2 and TRBJ2-5): GAGVSQSPSNKVTEKGKDVELRCDPISGHTALYWYRQSLGQGLEFLIYFQGNSAPDKSGLPSDRFSAERTGGSVSTLTIQRTQQEDSAVYLCASSPGTGVQETQYFGPGTRLLVL.